A selection of T cell receptor beta chains follows, all from one sample in a study of cytomegalovirus exposure and HLA in healthy donors. The data were produced by immunoSEQ multiplex PCR, yet TCRdb's version contains in-frame clones alone and is incomplete. This sample carries 160,000 or so clones, around three quarters of them seen once, and the ten largest clones take 1.5% to 1.7%. The sequenced material came from PBMCs. The source is a middle-aged man in good health and CMV-seronegative. Both conserved end residues are part of each CDR3. The D gene is left open where the match is weak. Size is stated for part of the rows, as once, few or many counts, or as a class when the clone is expanded.

D gene: -
clone size: -
J gene: TRBJ2-1
V gene: TRBV18
CDR3 protein: CASSPPRFGGAYNEQFF
CDR3 DNA: TGTGCCAGCTCACCACCCCGGTTTGGCGGGGCCTACAATGAGCAGTTCTTC

D gene: -
clone size: -
J gene: TRBJ2-4
V gene: TRBV6-1
CDR3 protein: CAIDTDSYIQYF
CDR3 DNA: TGTGCCATCGATACGGACAGTTACATTCAGTACTTC

D gene: -
clone size: -
J gene: TRBJ2-1
V gene: TRBV10-3
CDR3 protein: CATSGTNNEQFF
CDR3 DNA: TGTGCCACTTCCGGGACAAACAATGAGCAGTTCTTC

D gene: -
clone size: -
J gene: TRBJ1-3
V gene: TRBV4-1
CDR3 protein: CASSQIQGLGNTIYF
CDR3 DNA: TGCGCCAGCAGCCAAATCCAGGGGTTAGGAAACACCATATATTTT

D gene: TRBD2
clone size: -
J gene: TRBJ2-3
V gene: TRBV27
CDR3 protein: CASSLTLAGWGDTQYF
CDR3 DNA: TGTGCCAGCAGTTTAACCCTAGCGGGATGGGGAGATACGCAGTATTTT

D gene: -
clone size: -
J gene: TRBJ1-5
V gene: TRBV19
CDR3 protein: CASSPGGRLNSNQPQHF
CDR3 DNA: TGTGCCAGTAGTCCGGGGGGCAGGCTAAATAGCAATCAGCCCCAGCATTTT

D gene: -
clone size: few
J gene: TRBJ2-7
V gene: TRBV27
CDR3 protein: CASSPLSTGLPYEQYF
CDR3 DNA: TGTGCCAGCAGCCCCCTCTCCACAGGGCTTCCCTACGAGCAGTACTTC

D gene: TRBD2
clone size: -
J gene: TRBJ2-7
V gene: TRBV5-1
CDR3 protein: CASSLETSGRRSYEQYF
CDR3 DNA: TGCGCCAGCAGCTTGGAAACTAGCGGGAGGAGGTCCTACGAGCAGTACTTC

D gene: TRBD2
clone size: -
J gene: TRBJ2-3
V gene: TRBV9
CDR3 protein: CASSAGLAGSYTDTQYF
CDR3 DNA: TGTGCCAGCAGCGCGGGACTAGCGGGGTCCTACACAGATACGCAGTATTTT

D gene: -
clone size: -
J gene: TRBJ1-1
V gene: TRBV4-1
CDR3 protein: CASSVASGNTEAFF
CDR3 DNA: TGCGCCAGCAGCGTTGCGTCTGGGAACACTGAAGCTTTCTTT

D gene: TRBD2
clone size: once
J gene: TRBJ2-5
V gene: TRBV2
CDR3 protein: CASGMTSGRAGWETQYF
CDR3 DNA: TGTGCCAGCGGAATGACTAGCGGGAGGGCCGGTTGGGAGACCCAGTACTTC

D gene: TRBD2
clone size: -
J gene: TRBJ2-1
V gene: TRBV6-6
CDR3 protein: CASSYAGEIYNEQFF
CDR3 DNA: TGTGCCAGCAGTTACGCGGGAGAAATCTACAATGAGCAGTTCTTC

D gene: TRBD2
clone size: -
J gene: TRBJ2-3
V gene: TRBV7-3
CDR3 protein: CASSLVPGLAGPSTDTQYF
CDR3 DNA: TGTGCCAGCAGCTTAGTCCCGGGACTAGCGGGTCCTAGCACAGATACGCAGTATTTT

D gene: TRBD1
clone size: few
J gene: TRBJ1-2
V gene: TRBV5-4
CDR3 protein: CASSLGQGQGYTF
CDR3 DNA: TGTGCCAGCAGCTTAGGACAGGGGCAGGGCTACACCTTC

D gene: -
clone size: -
J gene: TRBJ2-5
V gene: TRBV5-1
CDR3 protein: CASSLLLAGREETQYF
CDR3 DNA: TGCGCCAGCAGCCTGCTCCTGGCGGGAAGGGAAGAGACCCAGTACTTC

D gene: -
clone size: -
J gene: TRBJ2-5
V gene: TRBV27
CDR3 protein: CASSYSPRGETQYF
CDR3 DNA: TGTGCCAGCAGCTATTCGCCCCGGGGGGAGACCCAGTACTTC

D gene: TRBD1
clone size: -
J gene: TRBJ2-5
V gene: TRBV6-5
CDR3 protein: CASSYRDSQETQYF
CDR3 DNA: TGTGCCAGCAGTTACAGGGACAGCCAAGAGACCCAGTACTTC

D gene: TRBD2
clone size: -
J gene: TRBJ2-3
V gene: TRBV18
CDR3 protein: CASSPPEFPSGDTDTQYF
CDR3 DNA: TGTGCCAGCTCACCACCGGAGTTTCCTAGCGGGGATACAGATACGCAGTATTTT

D gene: -
clone size: -
J gene: TRBJ1-2
V gene: TRBV21-1
CDR3 protein: CASSKKNSGYTF
CDR3 DNA: TGTGCCAGCAGCAAAAAGAACAGCGGCTACACCTTC

D gene: -
clone size: -
J gene: TRBJ2-3
V gene: TRBV29-1
CDR3 protein: CSVEFTEYQDTQYF
CDR3 DNA: TGCAGCGTTGAGTTTACAGAGTACCAAGATACGCAGTATTTT

D gene: TRBD1
clone size: -
J gene: TRBJ2-1
V gene: TRBV27
CDR3 protein: CASSPGQGKVGRNEQFF
CDR3 DNA: TGTGCCAGCAGTCCCGGACAGGGGAAGGTTGGTCGCAATGAGCAGTTCTTC

D gene: TRBD2
clone size: -
J gene: TRBJ2-5
V gene: TRBV7-2
CDR3 protein: CASSPRLAGGTQYF
CDR3 DNA: TGTGCCAGCAGCCCCCGACTAGCGGGGGGGACCCAGTACTTC

D gene: -
clone size: -
J gene: TRBJ2-5
V gene: TRBV19
CDR3 protein: CASSIDGLNQETQYF
CDR3 DNA: TGTGCCAGTAGTATAGATGGCCTTAACCAAGAGACCCAGTACTTC